Following are 15 T cell receptor beta chains from one sample sequenced in a study of T cells in Graves' hyperthyroidism and ophthalmopathy. There were TCR beta CDR3 regions amplified from RNA transcripts. Initially, a first-round RT-PCR of the TCR CDR3 employed the HTBI primer set. TCRdb re-called the multiplex PCR reads with MiXCR, one entry per CDR3 protein. This table holds some 620,000 distinct CDR3 sequences, around 15% found once. Input material: blood. The receptors were gathered from a woman under 40 with Graves' hyperthyroidism.

This clonotype was counted ten times or more. The genes are TRBV28 and TRBJ2-5; D is possibly TRBD2 (6 bases). Germline lookup yields CDR1 MDHEN and CDR2 SYDVKM. CDR3 size: 15 residues. Trimming cost V 3 bases and J 3 bases, with 14 bases left between them. CDR3 sequence: CASSLSGTFEETQYF. CDR3 bases: TGTGCCAGCAGTTTGTCCGGGACTTTCGAAGAGACCCAGTACTTC.

In its sample, this clonotype was seen many times. The J gene is TRBJ1-6, the V gene TRBV11-2; D remains unclear. The germline V gene has CDR1 SGHAT and CDR2 FQNNGV. V was cut by 3 bases and J by 6 bases, with 9 bases left in between. The CDR3 runs 14 residues. The CDR3 spells CASSLGNPNSPLHF. CDR3 coding DNA: TGTGCCAGCAGCTTGGGAAACCCTAATTCACCCCTCCACTTT.

The rearrangement links TRBV9 to TRBJ1-6; 7 positions agree with TRBD1. Germline V gene lookup returns CDR1 SGDLS and CDR2 YYNGEE. The CDR3 consists of 15 residues. V shed 4 bases, J shed 4 bases, and the junction held 5 bases outside the gene matches. CDR3: CASSTKTGYNSPLHF. The CDR3 DNA reads TGTGCCAGCAGCACCAAGACAGGGTATAATTCACCCCTCCACTTT.

For the CDR3, the DNA is TGTGCCAGCAGCTTGGGGGGCCGACACGGAAACACCATATATTTT. It encodes CASSLGGRHGNTIYF. V usage is TRBV7-2 and J usage is TRBJ1-3; D possibly corresponds to TRBD1 (6 bases). Germline-derived CDR1 and CDR2 are SGHTA and FQGNSA. Between the trimmed V and J ends, which lost 3 bases and 4 bases, there was a span of 13 bases. This CDR3 has 15 residues.

The V and J genes are TRBV4-3 and TRBJ2-7, with unresolved D. Germline CDR1 is LGHNA and CDR2 is YSLEER. V was pared by 0 bases and J by 3 bases, with 12 bases between. CDR3 length: 15 amino acids. For the CDR3, the DNA is TGCGCCAGCAGCCAAGATATGCGGAGCTTCTACGAGCAGTACTTC. This codes for CASSQDMRSFYEQYF.

Here the CDR3 DNA reads TGTGCCAGCACCCAAGAGGGTTTCTATGGCTACACCTTC. It translates to CASTQEGFYGYTF. V usage is TRBV25-1 and J usage is TRBJ1-2, with D unresolved. Germline-derived CDR1 and CDR2 are MGHDK and SYGVNS. V was trimmed by 7 bases and J by 4 bases, leaving 13 bases between them. This CDR3 is built from 13 residues.

This clonotype was seen many times. The chain couples TRBV5-5 to TRBJ2-1; D is uncertain. The germline V and J ends were trimmed by 3 bases and 0 bases, with 7 bases remaining between them. There are 14 residues in the CDR3. The germline gives CDR1 SGHKS, CDR2 YYEKEE (reference sequence). CDR3 bases: TGTGCCAGCAGCTCGACTGTCTCCTACAATGAGCAGTTCTTC. It translates to CASSSTVSYNEQFF.

This clonotype was observed many times. The chain carries TRBV3-1 and TRBJ2-2; D remains ambiguous. Germline loops: CDR1 LGHDT, CDR2 YNNKEL (reference sequence). There are 16 residues in the CDR3. With 0 bases removed from V and 0 bases from J, the gap between germline ends came to 8 bases. CDR3 protein: CASSQEWDTNTGELFF. CDR3 DNA: TGTGCCAGCAGCCAAGAATGGGATACGAACACCGGGGAGCTGTTTTTT.

This clonotype was found many times. The chain recombines TRBV12-3 or TRBV12-4 with TRBJ2-5; 9 nucleotides agree with TRBD1. V lost 4 bases to trimming and J lost 5 bases; unmatched junction nucleotides: 11. The CDR3 runs 16 residues. The CDR3 protein is CASSSPNRGRWETQYF. CDR3 DNA: TGTGCCAGCAGTTCCCCCAACAGGGGGCGCTGGGAGACCCAGTACTTC.

The rearrangement joins TRBV6-1 to TRBJ2-7; 9 bases are a match to TRBD1. J lost 3 bases, V lost 5 bases, and 8 bases had no gene match. The CDR3 length is 15 residues. From germline, CDR1 is MNHNS and CDR2 SASEGT. In DNA form, the CDR3 reads TGTGCCAGCAGTCCACAGGGGGCTTACGGCTACGAGCAGTACTTC. This codes for CASSPQGAYGYEQYF.

At least ten counts were recorded for this clonotype. The genes are TRBV7-2 and TRBJ2-7; D is undetermined. CDR3 size: 14 residues. Germline values: CDR1 SGHTA, CDR2 FQGNSA. Trimming took off 5 bases at V and 4 bases at J, with 15 bases between the two ends. The DNA for the CDR3 is TGTGCCAGCAGCCACCGGGTCGCCCTATACGAGCAGTACTTC. Translating it yields CASSHRVALYEQYF.

The V call is TRBV30, the J call TRBJ1-2; D uncertain. This CDR3 is built from 12 residues. Germline CDR1 is GTSNPN and CDR2 is SVGIG (reference sequence). Trimming took 0 bases from V and 8 from J, leaving 10 bases between them. The CDR3 DNA is TGTGCCTGGAGTGTACTGAGCGGGGGCTACACCTTC. This encodes CAWSVLSGGYTF.

There are a few counts of this clonotype. The J gene is TRBJ2-1, the V gene TRBV27; a possible D gene is TRBD2 (5 bases). The CDR3 is made up of 15 amino acids. Germline CDR1 MNHEY, CDR2 SMNVEV (reference sequence). V was cut by 1 base and J by 6 bases, with 13 bases left in between. The CDR3 loop reads CASSLYSGSPNEQFF. CDR3 coding DNA: TGTGCCAGCAGTTTATATTCTGGGAGCCCCAATGAGCAGTTCTTC.

This clonotype showed up many times. The CDR3 bases are TGTGCCAGCAGCTACACTACTTACTACGAGCAGTACTTC. Translation gives CASSYTTYYEQYF. This chain uses TRBV12-3 or TRBV12-4 with TRBJ2-7; D is undetermined. This CDR3 has 13 amino acids. Trimming removed 6 bases from V and 3 bases from J, with 12 bases in between.

This clonotype appeared many times. CDR3 coding DNA: TGCAGTGCCAAGACCCGGACTAGCGGGAGTTTCGCAGATACGCAGTATTTT. Residues: CSAKTRTSGSFADTQYF. The rearrangement joins TRBV20-1 to TRBJ2-3; 13 bases are shared with TRBD2. This CDR3 contains 17 residues. The V and J ends lost 6 bases and 4 bases, in that order; junction bases with no gene match: 13. Germline V lookup: CDR1 DFQATT, CDR2 SNEGSKA (reference sequence).